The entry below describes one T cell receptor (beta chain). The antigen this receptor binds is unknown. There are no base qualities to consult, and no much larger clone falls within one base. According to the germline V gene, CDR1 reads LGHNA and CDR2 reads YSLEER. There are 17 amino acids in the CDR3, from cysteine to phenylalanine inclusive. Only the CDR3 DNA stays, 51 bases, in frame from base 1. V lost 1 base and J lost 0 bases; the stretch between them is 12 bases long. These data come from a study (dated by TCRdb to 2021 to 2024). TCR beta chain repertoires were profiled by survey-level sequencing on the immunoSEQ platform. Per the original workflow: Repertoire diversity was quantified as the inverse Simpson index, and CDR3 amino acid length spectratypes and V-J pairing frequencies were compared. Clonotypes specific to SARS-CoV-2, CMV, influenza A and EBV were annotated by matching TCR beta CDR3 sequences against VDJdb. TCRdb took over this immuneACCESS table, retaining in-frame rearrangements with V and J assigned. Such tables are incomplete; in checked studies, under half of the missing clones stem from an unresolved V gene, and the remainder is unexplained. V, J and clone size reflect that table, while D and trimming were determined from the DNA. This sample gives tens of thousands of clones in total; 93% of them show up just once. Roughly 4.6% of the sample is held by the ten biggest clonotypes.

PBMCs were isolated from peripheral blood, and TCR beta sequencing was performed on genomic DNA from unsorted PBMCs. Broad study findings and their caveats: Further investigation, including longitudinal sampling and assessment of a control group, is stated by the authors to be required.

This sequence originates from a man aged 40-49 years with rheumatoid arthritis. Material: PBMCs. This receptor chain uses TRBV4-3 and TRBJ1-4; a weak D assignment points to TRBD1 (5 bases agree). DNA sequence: TGCGCCAGCAGCCAAGCTGTAGGACAAGCAACTAATGAAAAACTGTTTTTT. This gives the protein CASSQAVGQATNEKLFF.